This T cell receptor beta chain was observed in a study of cytomegalovirus exposure and HLA in healthy donors. General study findings and limits: High sensitivity and specificity were reportedly achieved when the classifier diagnosed cytomegalovirus status. Subsequent analysis revealed that first-cohort TCR clusters tended to co-occur in the 120 or so validation repertoires.

Profiling relied on immunoSEQ multiplex PCR, and the TCRdb table lists in-frame clones only, not all of them. The table lists approximately 150,000 clones, 91% of them singletons. Points on this clone: No antigen is known for it.

Trimming removed 4 bases at V and 4 bases at J, with 14 bases between. The CDR3 runs to 14 residues. CDR1 is SGHRS, CDR2 YFSETQ, per germline. This TCR was sampled from a man aged 18 to 29 in good health and CMV-seronegative. The rearrangement uses TRBV5-1 and TRBJ2-5; D might be TRBD2 (5 bases). The sequenced sample was PBMCs. CDR3 region: CASSQDPAVETQYF. The CDR3 bases are TGCGCCAGCAGCCAAGACCCAGCGGTAGAGACCCAGTACTTC. Variable domain in full (rest from reference TRBV5-1 and TRBJ2-5): KAGVTQTPRYLIKTRGQQVTLSCSPISGHRSVSWYQQTPGQGLQFLFEYFSETQRNKGNFPGRFSGRQFSNSRSEMNVSTLELGDSALYLCASSQDPAVETQYFGPGTRLLVL.